A selection of T cell receptor beta chains follows, all from one sample in a study of blood T cell repertoires in COVID-19. Clones were read by immunoSEQ multiplex PCR, and TCRdb kept only the in-frame ones, dropping some. The sample consists of around 260,000 clones, about 91% of them appearing once. Material for sequencing was peripheral blood. The receptors originated from a person under 35 with COVID-19, enrolled during active disease. Both conserved end residues are part of each CDR3. The D gene is left open where the match is weak. Clone sizes are given selectively: once, few, many, or a class where the clone is expanded.

>TRBJ2-2|NA|NA|TRBV24-1
CATSEAANTGELFF
TGTGCCACCAGTGAGGCGGCGAACACCGGGGAGCTGTTTTTT
>TRBJ2-7|TRBD1|NA|TRBV5-1
CASSPGTGELRFEQYF
TGCGCCAGCAGCCCCGGGACAGGGGAACTTCGATTCGAGCAGTACTTC
>TRBJ2-1|NA|once|TRBV29-1
CSVRLGYYNEQFF
TGCAGCGTTAGACTAGGATACTACAATGAGCAGTTCTTC
>TRBJ2-5|TRBD1|NA|TRBV20-1
CSATEGTGIRETQYF
TGCAGTGCTACTGAGGGGACAGGGATACGAGAGACCCAGTACTTC
>TRBJ2-1|NA|once|TRBV7-2
CASSLGENEWGEQFF
TGTGCCAGCAGCTTAGGGGAGAATGAGTGGGGTGAGCAGTTCTTC
>TRBJ2-7|TRBD1|NA|TRBV7-9
CASSSHRDRGPRSEQYF
TGTGCCAGCAGCTCCCACCGGGACAGGGGGCCTAGGTCCGAGCAGTACTTC
>TRBJ1-3|TRBD1|NA|TRBV9
CASSPYVAGGTNTGNTIYF
TGTGCCAGCAGCCCCTACGTGGCAGGGGGTACCAATACTGGAAACACCATATATTTT
>TRBJ1-5|TRBD1|NA|TRBV7-2
CASSLETGKPQHF
TGTGCCAGCAGCTTGGAGACAGGGAAGCCCCAGCATTTT
>TRBJ1-1|NA|NA|TRBV6-1
CASSEQSRDDEAFF
TGTGCCAGCAGTGAACAATCCCGGGATGATGAAGCTTTCTTT
>TRBJ1-1|NA|NA|TRBV7-8
CASIIGGGSRDRAEAFF
TGTGCCAGCATAATTGGGGGGGGGAGCCGCGATAGGGCTGAAGCTTTCTTT
>TRBJ1-6|NA|few|TRBV20-1
CSASASGAFGNSPLHF
TGCAGTGCTAGTGCGTCAGGGGCCTTCGGGAATTCACCCCTCCACTTT
>TRBJ1-5|TRBD1|many|TRBV6-1
CASSELQGGNQPQHF
TGTGCCAGCAGTGAACTCCAGGGGGGCAATCAGCCCCAGCATTTT
>TRBJ2-7|NA|NA|TRBV7-9
CASSIPTNTYEQYF
TGTGCCAGCAGCATCCCGACAAATACCTACGAGCAGTACTTC
>TRBJ2-5|NA|NA|TRBV10-3
CAIRNPGGETQYF
TGTGCCATCAGAAACCCAGGGGGGGAGACCCAGTACTTC
>TRBJ2-3|NA|NA|TRBV4-3
CASSTTDTQYF
TGCGCCAGCAGTACAACAGATACGCAGTATTTT
>TRBJ2-5|TRBD1|NA|TRBV5-4
CASSSSRGRETQYF
TGTGCCAGCAGCTCCTCCAGGGGGCGAGAGACCCAGTACTTC
>TRBJ1-4|NA|NA|TRBV6-5
CASSYTGANEKLFF
TGTGCCAGCAGTTACACAGGAGCGAATGAAAAACTGTTTTTT
>TRBJ2-5|NA|NA|TRBV7-7
CASSAKVGRQETQYF
TGTGCCAGCAGCGCTAAGGTGGGGAGGCAAGAGACCCAGTACTTC
>TRBJ2-5|TRBD2|NA|TRBV5-6
CASSLAKTSGYQETQYF
TGTGCCAGCAGCTTGGCCAAAACTAGCGGGTACCAAGAGACCCAGTACTTC
>TRBJ2-5|NA|few|TRBV18
CASSPSSQETQYF
TGTGCCAGCTCACCCTCGAGCCAAGAGACCCAGTACTTC
>TRBJ2-4|NA|NA|TRBV5-1
CASSSTTGSRGIQYF
TGCGCCAGCAGCTCAACAACAGGGTCTCGGGGCATTCAGTACTTC
>TRBJ1-1|TRBD1|NA|TRBV19
CASSYRGQNTEAFF
TGTGCCAGTAGTTACAGGGGGCAGAACACTGAAGCTTTCTTT
>TRBJ2-7|NA|NA|TRBV5-6
CASSTFGEQYF
TGTGCCAGCAGCACCTTCGGCGAGCAGTACTTC